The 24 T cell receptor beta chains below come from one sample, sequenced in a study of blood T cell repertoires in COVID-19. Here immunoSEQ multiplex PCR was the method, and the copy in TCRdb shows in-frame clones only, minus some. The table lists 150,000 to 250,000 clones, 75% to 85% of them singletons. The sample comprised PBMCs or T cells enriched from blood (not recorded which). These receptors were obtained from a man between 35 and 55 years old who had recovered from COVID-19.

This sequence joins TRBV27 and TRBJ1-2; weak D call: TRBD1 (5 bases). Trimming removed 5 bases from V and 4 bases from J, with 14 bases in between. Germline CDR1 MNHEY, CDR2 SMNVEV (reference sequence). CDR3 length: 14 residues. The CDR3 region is CASSPNDRPYGYTF. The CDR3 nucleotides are TGTGCCAGCAGTCCGAACGACAGACCCTATGGCTACACCTTC.

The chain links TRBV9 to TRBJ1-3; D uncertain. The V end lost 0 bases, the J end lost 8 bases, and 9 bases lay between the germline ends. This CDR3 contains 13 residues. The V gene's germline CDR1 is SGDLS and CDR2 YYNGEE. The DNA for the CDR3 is TGTGCCAGCAGCGTAGGGAGTTTTCACACCATATATTTT. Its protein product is CASSVGSFHTIYF.

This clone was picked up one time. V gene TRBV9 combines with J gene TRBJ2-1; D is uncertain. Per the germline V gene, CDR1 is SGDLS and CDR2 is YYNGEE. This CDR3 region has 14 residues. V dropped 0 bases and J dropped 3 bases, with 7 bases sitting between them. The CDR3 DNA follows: TGTGCCAGCAGCGTAGACTCTGTCTACAATGAGCAGTTCTTC. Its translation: CASSVDSVYNEQFF. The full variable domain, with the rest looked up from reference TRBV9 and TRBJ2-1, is DSGVTQTPKHLITATGQRVTLRCSPRSGDLSVYWYQQSLDQGLQFLIQYYNGEERAKGNILERFSAQQFPDLHSELNLSSLELGDSALYFCASSVDSVYNEQFFGPGTRLTVL.

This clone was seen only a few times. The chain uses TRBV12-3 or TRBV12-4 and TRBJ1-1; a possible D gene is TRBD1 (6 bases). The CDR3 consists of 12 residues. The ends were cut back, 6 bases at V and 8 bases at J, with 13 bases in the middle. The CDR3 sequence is CASRRGQPEAFF. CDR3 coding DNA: TGTGCCAGCAGACGTGGACAGCCGGAAGCTTTCTTT.

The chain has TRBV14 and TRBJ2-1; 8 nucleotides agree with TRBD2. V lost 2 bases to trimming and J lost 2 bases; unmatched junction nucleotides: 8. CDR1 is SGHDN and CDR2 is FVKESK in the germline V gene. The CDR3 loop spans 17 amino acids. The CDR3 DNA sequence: TGTGCCAGCAGCCAAAGGAAAGCGGGAGCTCCCTACAATGAGCAGTTCTTC. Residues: CASSQRKAGAPYNEQFF.

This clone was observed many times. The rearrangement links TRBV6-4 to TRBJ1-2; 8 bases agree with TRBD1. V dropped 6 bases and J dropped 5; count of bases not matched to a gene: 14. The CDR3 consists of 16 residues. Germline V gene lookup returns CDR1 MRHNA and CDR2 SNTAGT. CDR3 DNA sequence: TGTGCCAGCAGCCCCCAGGGACAGGCGCTGACTTATGGCTACACCTTC. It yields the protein CASSPQGQALTYGYTF.

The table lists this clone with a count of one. The CDR3 coding sequence is TGTGCCAGCAGCCTGACCGGAGTACCCCAGCATTTT. Translated, it gives CASSLTGVPQHF. The genes are TRBV7-9 and TRBJ1-5; D remains ambiguous. Germline CDR1 reads SEHNR; CDR2 reads FQNEAQ (reference sequence). This CDR3 has 12 residues. V shed 5 bases and J shed 10 bases, with 12 bases lying between them.

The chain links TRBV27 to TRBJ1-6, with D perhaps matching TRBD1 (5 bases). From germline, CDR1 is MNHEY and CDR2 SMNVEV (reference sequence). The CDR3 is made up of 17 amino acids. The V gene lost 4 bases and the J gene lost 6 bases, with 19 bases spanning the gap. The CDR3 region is CASSSRSTATGNSPLHF. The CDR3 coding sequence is TGTGCCAGCAGTTCCCGATCGACAGCCACGGGTAATTCACCCCTCCACTTT.

CDR3 residues: CASSKGGTNSPLHF. CDR3 in DNA: TGTGCCAGCTCAAAGGGAGGGACGAATTCACCCCTCCACTTT. V and J are TRBV9 and TRBJ1-6, with D possibly TRBD1 on 5 matching bases. Trimming cost V 7 bases and J 7 bases, with 15 bases left between them. The CDR3 contains 14 residues. From germline, CDR1 is SGDLS and CDR2 YYNGEE.

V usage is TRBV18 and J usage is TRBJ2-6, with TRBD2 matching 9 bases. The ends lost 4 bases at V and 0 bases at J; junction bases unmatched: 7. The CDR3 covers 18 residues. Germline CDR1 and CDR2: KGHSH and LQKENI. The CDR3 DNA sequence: TGTGCCAGCTCACTAAATAGCGGGAGCGCCTCTGGGGCCAACGTCCTGACTTTC. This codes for CASSLNSGSASGANVLTF.

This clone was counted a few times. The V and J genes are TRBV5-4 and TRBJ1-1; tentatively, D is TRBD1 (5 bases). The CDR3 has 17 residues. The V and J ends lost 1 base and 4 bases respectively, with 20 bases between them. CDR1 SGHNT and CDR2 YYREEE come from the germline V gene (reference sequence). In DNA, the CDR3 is TGTGCCAGCAGCTTGAGGGCAGGGCGAAGGTTAGGCACTGAAGCTTTCTTT. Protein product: CASSLRAGRRLGTEAFF. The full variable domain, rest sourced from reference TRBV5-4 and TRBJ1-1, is ETGVTQSPTHLIKTRGQQVTLRCSSQSGHNTVSWYQQALGQGPQFIFQYYREEENGRGNFPPRFSGLQFPNYSSELNVNALELDDSALYLCASSLRAGRRLGTEAFFGQGTRLTVV.

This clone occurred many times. This CDR3 is CASSLVSGGQGEETQYF. Here the CDR3 DNA reads TGTGCCAGCAGCTTAGTGTCAGGAGGACAGGGGGAAGAGACCCAGTACTTC. This sequence joins TRBV7-2 and TRBJ2-5; TRBD1 matches at 10 bases. V dropped 1 base and J dropped 3; count of bases not matched to a gene: 8. CDR1 is SGHTA and CDR2 is FQGNSA in the germline V gene. The CDR3 spans 17 residues. The entire variable domain, with the rest obtained from reference TRBV7-2 and TRBJ2-5, is as follows: GAGVSQSPSNKVTEKGKDVELRCDPISGHTALYWYRQSLGQGLEFLIYFQGNSAPDKSGLPSDRFSAERTGGSVSTLTIQRTQQEDSAVYLCASSLVSGGQGEETQYFGPGTRLLVL.

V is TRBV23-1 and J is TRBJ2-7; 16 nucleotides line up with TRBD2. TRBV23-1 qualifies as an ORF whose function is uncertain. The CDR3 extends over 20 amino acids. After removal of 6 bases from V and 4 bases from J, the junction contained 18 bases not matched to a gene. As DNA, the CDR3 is TGCGCCAGCAGCCCACCCCCCGGGACTAGCGGGAGGGCCGATTGGTACGAGCAGTACTTC. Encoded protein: CASSPPPGTSGRADWYEQYF.

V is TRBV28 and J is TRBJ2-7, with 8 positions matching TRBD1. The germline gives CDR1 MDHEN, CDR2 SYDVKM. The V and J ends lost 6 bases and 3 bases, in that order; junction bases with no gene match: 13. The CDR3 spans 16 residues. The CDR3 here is CASSPPRTGLDYEQYF. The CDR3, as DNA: TGTGCCAGCAGCCCGCCGCGGACAGGGCTTGACTACGAGCAGTACTTC.

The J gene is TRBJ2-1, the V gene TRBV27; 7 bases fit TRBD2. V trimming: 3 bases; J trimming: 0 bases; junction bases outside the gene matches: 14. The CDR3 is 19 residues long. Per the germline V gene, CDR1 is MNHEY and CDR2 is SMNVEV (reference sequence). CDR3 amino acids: CASSLQTGLGGSSYNEQFF. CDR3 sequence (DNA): TGTGCCAGCAGTTTGCAGACCGGACTGGGGGGGAGCTCCTACAATGAGCAGTTCTTC.

The CDR3 spells CASSRTYGGEAFF. For the CDR3, the DNA is TGTGCCAGCAGCCGAACTTACGGGGGTGAAGCTTTCTTT. The rearrangement joins TRBV7-3 to TRBJ1-1; D is possibly TRBD1 (5 bases). V was cut by 5 bases and J by 7 bases, with 14 bases left in between. Germline values: CDR1 SGHTA, CDR2 FQGTGA. The CDR3 extends over 13 amino acids.

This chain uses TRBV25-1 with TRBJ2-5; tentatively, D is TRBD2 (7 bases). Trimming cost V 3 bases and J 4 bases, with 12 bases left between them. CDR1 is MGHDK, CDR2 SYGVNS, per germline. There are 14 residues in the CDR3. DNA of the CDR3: TGTGCCAGCAGTGATCGGAGGGGGGGAGAGACCCAGTACTTC. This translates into CASSDRRGGETQYF.

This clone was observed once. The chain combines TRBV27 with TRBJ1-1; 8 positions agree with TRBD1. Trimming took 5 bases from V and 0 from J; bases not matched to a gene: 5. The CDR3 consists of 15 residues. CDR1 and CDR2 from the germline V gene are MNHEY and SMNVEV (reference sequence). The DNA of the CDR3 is TGTGCCAGCAGTGCCAGGACAGGGATGAACACTGAAGCTTTCTTT. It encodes CASSARTGMNTEAFF.

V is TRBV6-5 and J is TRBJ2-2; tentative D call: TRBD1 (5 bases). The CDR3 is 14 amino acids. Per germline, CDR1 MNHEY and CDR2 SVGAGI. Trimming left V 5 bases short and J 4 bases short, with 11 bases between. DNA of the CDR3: TGTGCCAGCAGTCAGGGTTACCTCACCGGGGAGCTGTTTTTT. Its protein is CASSQGYLTGELFF.

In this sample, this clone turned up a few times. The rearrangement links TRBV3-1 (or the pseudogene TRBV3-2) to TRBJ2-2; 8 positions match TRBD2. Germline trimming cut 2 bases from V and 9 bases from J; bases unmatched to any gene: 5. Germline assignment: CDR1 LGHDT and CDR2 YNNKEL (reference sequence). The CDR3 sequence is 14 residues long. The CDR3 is CASSQSAGVRELFF. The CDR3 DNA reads TGTGCCAGCAGCCAATCAGCGGGAGTCAGGGAGCTGTTTTTT.

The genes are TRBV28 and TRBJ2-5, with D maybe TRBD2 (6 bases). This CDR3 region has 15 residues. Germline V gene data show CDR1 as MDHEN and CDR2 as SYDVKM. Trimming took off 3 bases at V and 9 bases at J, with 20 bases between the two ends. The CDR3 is CASSFEAEPWGAQYF. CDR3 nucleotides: TGTGCCAGCAGTTTTGAGGCGGAGCCTTGGGGGGCCCAGTACTTC.

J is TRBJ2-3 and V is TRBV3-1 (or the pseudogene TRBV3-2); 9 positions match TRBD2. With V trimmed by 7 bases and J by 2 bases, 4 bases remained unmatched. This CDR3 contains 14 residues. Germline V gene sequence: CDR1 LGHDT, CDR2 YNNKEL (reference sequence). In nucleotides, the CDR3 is TGTGCCAGCAAGCTAGCGGGGTACACAGATACGCAGTATTTT. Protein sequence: CASKLAGYTDTQYF.

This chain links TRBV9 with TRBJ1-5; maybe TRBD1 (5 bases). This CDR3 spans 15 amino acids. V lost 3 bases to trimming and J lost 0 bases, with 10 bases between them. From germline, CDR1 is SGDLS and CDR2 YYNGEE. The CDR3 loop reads CASSGGPYSNQPQHF. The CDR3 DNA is TGTGCCAGCAGCGGGGGCCCTTATAGCAATCAGCCCCAGCATTTT.

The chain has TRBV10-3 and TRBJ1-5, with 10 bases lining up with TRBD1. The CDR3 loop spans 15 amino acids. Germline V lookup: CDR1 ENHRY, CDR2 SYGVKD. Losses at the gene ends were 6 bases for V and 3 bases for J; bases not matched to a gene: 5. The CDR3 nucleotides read TGTGCCATCAGAGAAGGGACAGGGGACAATCAGCCCCAGCATTTT. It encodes CAIREGTGDNQPQHF.